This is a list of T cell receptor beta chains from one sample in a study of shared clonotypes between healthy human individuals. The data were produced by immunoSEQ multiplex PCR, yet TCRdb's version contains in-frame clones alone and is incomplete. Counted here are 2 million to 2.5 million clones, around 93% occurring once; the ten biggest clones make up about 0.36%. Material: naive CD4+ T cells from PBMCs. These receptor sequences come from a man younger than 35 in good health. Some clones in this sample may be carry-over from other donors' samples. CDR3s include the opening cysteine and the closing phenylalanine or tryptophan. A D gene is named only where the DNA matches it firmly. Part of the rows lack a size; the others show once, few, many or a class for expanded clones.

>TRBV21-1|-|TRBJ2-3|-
TGTGCCAGCATCAGACGGGGCATACCGGGACCCTACACAGATACGCAGTATTTT
CASIRRGIPGPYTDTQYF
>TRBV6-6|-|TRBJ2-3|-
TGTGCCAGTACCCCTTCGCCCAGCCGAAGCACAGATACGCAGTATTTT
CASTPSPSRSTDTQYF
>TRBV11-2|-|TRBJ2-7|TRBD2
TGTGCCAGCAGCTTCTTCCTAGCGGGAGTGTCCTACGAGCAATACTTC
CASSFFLAGVSYEQYF
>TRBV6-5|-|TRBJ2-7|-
TGTGCCAGCACCCTGAAAAGGAGGAAGCAGTACTTC
CASTLKRRKQYF
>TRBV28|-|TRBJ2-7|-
TGTGCCAGCAGTTTTGCCCCGGGGGCAGGGGGCTACGAGCAGTACTTC
CASSFAPGAGGYEQYF
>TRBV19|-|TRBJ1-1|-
TGTGCCAGTAGGGGGACCATGAACACTGAAGCTTTCTTT
CASRGTMNTEAFF
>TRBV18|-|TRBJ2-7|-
TGTGCCAGCTCACCACCGGGGCGGGGACGGTACGAGCAGTACTTC
CASSPPGRGRYEQYF
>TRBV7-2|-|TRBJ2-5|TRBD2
TGTGCCAGCAGCCCAGGGCCTAGCGGAGGCCTTGGGGAGACCCAGTACTTC
CASSPGPSGGLGETQYF
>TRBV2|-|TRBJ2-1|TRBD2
TGTGCCAGCAGTCGAAGGAGCGGGAGTAACTACAATGAGCAGTTCTTC
CASSRRSGSNYNEQFF
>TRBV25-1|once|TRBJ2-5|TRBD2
TGTGCCAGCAGTACAGGGGGGACTAGCGTACAAGAGACCCAGTACTTC
CASSTGGTSVQETQYF
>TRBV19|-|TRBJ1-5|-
TGTGCCAGTAGTATAGACCGGGGCCCGGGTCAGCCCCAGCATTTT
CASSIDRGPGQPQHF
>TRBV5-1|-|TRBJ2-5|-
TGCGCCAGCAGCTTGACAGACCAAGAGACCCAGTACTTC
CASSLTDQETQYF
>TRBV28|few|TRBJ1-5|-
TGTGCCAGCATCGGCGGGACTAGCAATCAGCCCCAGCATTTT
CASIGGTSNQPQHF
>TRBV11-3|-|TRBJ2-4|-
TGTGCCAGCAGCTACGCGGGGAACATTCAGTACTTC
CASSYAGNIQYF
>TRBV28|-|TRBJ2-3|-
TGTGCCAGCAGCACCTTGGACCCGGGTACGCAGTATTTT
CASSTLDPGTQYF
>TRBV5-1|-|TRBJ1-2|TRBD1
TGCGCCAGCAGCCCGCTGACAGGGGGCTTTGGCTATGGCTACACCTTC
CASSPLTGGFGYGYTF
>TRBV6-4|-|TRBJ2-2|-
TGTGCCAGCAGGGCGGATCGGAACACCGGGGAGCTGTTTTTT
CASRADRNTGELFF
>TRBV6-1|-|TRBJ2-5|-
TGTGCCAGCAAGAGGGGGGTACCAGGGGAGACCCAGTACTTC
CASKRGVPGETQYF
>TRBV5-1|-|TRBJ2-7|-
TGCGCCAGCAGCTTGGGGTTCGGGGGGCTCTACGAGCAGTACTTC
CASSLGFGGLYEQYF
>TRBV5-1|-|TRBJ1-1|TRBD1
TGCGCCAGCAGCGATTACAGGGGCCCCGATGAAGCTTTCTTT
CASSDYRGPDEAFF
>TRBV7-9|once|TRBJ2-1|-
TGTGCCAGCACCCTTTCCGGGGCCAATGAGCAGTTCTTC
CASTLSGANEQFF
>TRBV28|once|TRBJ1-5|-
TGTGCCAGCAGTTTTGTACGACACCCGCAGCCCCAGCATTTT
CASSFVRHPQPQHF
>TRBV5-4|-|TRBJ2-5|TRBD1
TGTGCCAGCAGCGACTACAGGGGAAACAGCGAGACCCAGTACTTC
CASSDYRGNSETQYF
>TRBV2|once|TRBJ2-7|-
TGTGCCTACATGACAAATTACTACGAGCAGTACTTC
CAYMTNYYEQYF
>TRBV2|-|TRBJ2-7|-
TGTGCCAGCAGGGCCCGCGGGATAGAAGAGCAGTACTTC
CASRARGIEEQYF
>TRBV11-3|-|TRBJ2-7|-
TGTGCCAGCAGCTCCCGGTCGTCCCACGAGCAGTACTTC
CASSSRSSHEQYF
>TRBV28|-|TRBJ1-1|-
TGTGCCAGCAGTTCCGGACAGACGAACACTGAAGCTTTCTTT
CASSSGQTNTEAFF
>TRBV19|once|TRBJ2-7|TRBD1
TGTGCCAGTAGTCCCCGACCGGGACAGGGGGTCACCTACGAGCAGTACTTC
CASSPRPGQGVTYEQYF
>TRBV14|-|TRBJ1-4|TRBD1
TGTGCCAGCAGCCTTGAACAGGGGAGAGGTGAAAAACTGTTTTTT
CASSLEQGRGEKLFF
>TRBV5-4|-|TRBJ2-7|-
TGTGCCAGCATGATAAACGGGGCGCCACCCTACGAGCAGTACTTC
CASMINGAPPYEQYF
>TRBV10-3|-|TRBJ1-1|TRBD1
TGTGCCATCAGGGGACAGACAAACACTGAAGCTTTCTTT
CAIRGQTNTEAFF
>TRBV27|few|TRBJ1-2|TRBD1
TGTGCCAGCAGTCCTCAGGGACAGGGGCTTGATGGCTACACCTTC
CASSPQGQGLDGYTF
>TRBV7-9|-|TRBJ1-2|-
TGTGCCAGCAGCTTAATCCGTGCACTAGCTAACTATGGCTACACCTTC
CASSLIRALANYGYTF
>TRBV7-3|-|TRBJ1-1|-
TGTGCCAGCAGCTTAAATTCGGGGTGGAGGCGGATGAACACTGAAGCTTTCTTT
CASSLNSGWRRMNTEAFF
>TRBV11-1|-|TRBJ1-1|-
TGTGCCAGCAGCCCCCGGCAGGTTGCGTATAGGGAGAACACTGAAGCTTTCTTT
CASSPRQVAYRENTEAFF
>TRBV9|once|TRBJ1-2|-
TGTGCCAGCAGCGCGACGGAGACTAACTATGGCTACACCTTC
CASSATETNYGYTF
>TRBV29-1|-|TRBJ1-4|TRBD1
TGCAGCGTTGACAGGGGGCCTCGGGAAAAACTGTTTTTT
CSVDRGPREKLFF
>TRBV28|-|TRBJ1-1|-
TGTGCCAGCAGTTCGAGGACAGCTGAAGCTTTCTTT
CASSSRTAEAFF
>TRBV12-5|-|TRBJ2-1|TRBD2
TGTGCTAGTGGTCCATGGACTAGCGGGAGCTACAATGAGCAGTTCTTC
CASGPWTSGSYNEQFF
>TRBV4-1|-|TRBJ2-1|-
TGCGCCAGCGCGCGGGACGCCTACAATGAGCAGTTCTTC
CASARDAYNEQFF
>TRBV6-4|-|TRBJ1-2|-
TGTGCCAGCAGTGACCAATCGAGAGGTGGCTACACCTTC
CASSDQSRGGYTF
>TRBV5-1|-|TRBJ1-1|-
TGCGCCAGCAGTAAGGTAGGGGGGTCCACTGAAGCTTTCTTT
CASSKVGGSTEAFF
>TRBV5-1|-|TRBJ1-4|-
TGCGCCAGCAGCTTGTGGGCAGGGACTAATGAAAAACTGTTTTTT
CASSLWAGTNEKLFF
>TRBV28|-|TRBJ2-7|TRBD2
TGTGCCAGCCTTCGCGGGAGCTCCTACGAGCAGTACTTC
CASLRGSSYEQYF
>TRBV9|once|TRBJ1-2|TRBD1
TGTGCCAGCAGCGTAGCTGGGGGGAGACAGGGGGCGAAGATTGAAGGACCAAACTATGGCTACACCTTC
CASSVAGGRQGAKIEGPNYGYTF
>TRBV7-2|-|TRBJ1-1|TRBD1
TGTGCCAGCAGCTTCCGGGACAGGGGGCCTGGTGAAGCTTTCTTT
CASSFRDRGPGEAFF
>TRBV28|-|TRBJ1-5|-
TGTGCCAGCAGTTTGGCCGGATTAGGCAATCAGCCCCAGCATTTT
CASSLAGLGNQPQHF
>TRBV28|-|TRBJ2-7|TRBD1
TGTGCCAGCAGGGGAACACAGGGGGCAGGTCCCTTTTACGAGCAGTACTTC
CASRGTQGAGPFYEQYF
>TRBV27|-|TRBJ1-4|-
TGTGCCAGCCGCGGCGCGGGGATAAAACTGTTTTTT
CASRGAGIKLFF
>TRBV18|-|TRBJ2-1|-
TGTGCCAGCACTCTTTCAGGGGCTTCCTACAATGAGCAGTTCTTC
CASTLSGASYNEQFF